This T cell receptor (beta chain) was sequenced during a study of blood T cells in healthy people across ages. Findings and caveats of the study: TCR beta diversity tracked closely with naive T cell percentage.

About this clonotype: The antigen is undetermined.

The V gene lost 2 bases and the J gene lost 2 bases, with 14 bases spanning the gap. Germline V gene sequence: CDR1 DFQATT, CDR2 SNEGSKA (reference sequence). CDR3 size: 15 residues. Primers used in a second PCR of about 6 to 11 cycles were a sample-barcoded 5' primer and a J-beta primer mix. All samples gave at least 2.5 million CDR3-containing paired-end reads. One entry per CDR3 protein results from TCRdb running MiXCR on the 5' RACE reads. The sample has 800,000 to 900,000 distinct CDR3 sequences, approximately 65% seen once. V gene TRBV20-1 combines with J gene TRBJ2-3; no definite D call. Sequenced material: blood. The sequence was obtained from a man younger than 40 in good health. The CDR3 sequence is CSARLRVRPTDTQYF. The CDR3, as DNA: TGCAGTGCTAGACTTCGCGTTCGGCCCACAGATACGCAGTATTTT.